This TCR beta chain was captured by sequencing in a study of shared clonotypes between healthy human individuals. At the level of the study: CD4 naive cells filled three plates per donor, CD4 memory three, CD8 naive two and CD8 memory one. General study points: Richness estimates generally favored naive over memory subsets. Incomplete sequencing of sorted subsets was indicated by rarefaction despite large depth.

Healthy adults negative for HIV, lacking recent acute infections or vaccinations, served as donors. The method was immunoSEQ multiplex PCR; TCRdb's version includes in-frame clones alone and lacks a portion of them. This repertoire shows some 2.1 million clones, 90% to 95% found once; its top ten account for around 0.13%. CDR3 size: 15 residues. Germline V gives CDR1 MNHEY, CDR2 SMNVEV (reference sequence). Trimming removed 5 bases from V and 4 bases from J; junction bases left unmatched: 11. With regard to this clone: Its target is unknown.

The sequenced sample was naive CD4+ T cells sorted from blood. Regarding subset: CD45RA+ positively selected. The chain is built from TRBV27 and TRBJ2-7; 7 nucleotides align to TRBD2. The origin of this receptor is a man in his late teens or twenties in good health. In DNA form, the CDR3 reads TGTGCCAGCAGTCGGGGGGAGGGCCAACTATACGAGCAGTACTTC. Translating gives CASSRGEGQLYEQYF.